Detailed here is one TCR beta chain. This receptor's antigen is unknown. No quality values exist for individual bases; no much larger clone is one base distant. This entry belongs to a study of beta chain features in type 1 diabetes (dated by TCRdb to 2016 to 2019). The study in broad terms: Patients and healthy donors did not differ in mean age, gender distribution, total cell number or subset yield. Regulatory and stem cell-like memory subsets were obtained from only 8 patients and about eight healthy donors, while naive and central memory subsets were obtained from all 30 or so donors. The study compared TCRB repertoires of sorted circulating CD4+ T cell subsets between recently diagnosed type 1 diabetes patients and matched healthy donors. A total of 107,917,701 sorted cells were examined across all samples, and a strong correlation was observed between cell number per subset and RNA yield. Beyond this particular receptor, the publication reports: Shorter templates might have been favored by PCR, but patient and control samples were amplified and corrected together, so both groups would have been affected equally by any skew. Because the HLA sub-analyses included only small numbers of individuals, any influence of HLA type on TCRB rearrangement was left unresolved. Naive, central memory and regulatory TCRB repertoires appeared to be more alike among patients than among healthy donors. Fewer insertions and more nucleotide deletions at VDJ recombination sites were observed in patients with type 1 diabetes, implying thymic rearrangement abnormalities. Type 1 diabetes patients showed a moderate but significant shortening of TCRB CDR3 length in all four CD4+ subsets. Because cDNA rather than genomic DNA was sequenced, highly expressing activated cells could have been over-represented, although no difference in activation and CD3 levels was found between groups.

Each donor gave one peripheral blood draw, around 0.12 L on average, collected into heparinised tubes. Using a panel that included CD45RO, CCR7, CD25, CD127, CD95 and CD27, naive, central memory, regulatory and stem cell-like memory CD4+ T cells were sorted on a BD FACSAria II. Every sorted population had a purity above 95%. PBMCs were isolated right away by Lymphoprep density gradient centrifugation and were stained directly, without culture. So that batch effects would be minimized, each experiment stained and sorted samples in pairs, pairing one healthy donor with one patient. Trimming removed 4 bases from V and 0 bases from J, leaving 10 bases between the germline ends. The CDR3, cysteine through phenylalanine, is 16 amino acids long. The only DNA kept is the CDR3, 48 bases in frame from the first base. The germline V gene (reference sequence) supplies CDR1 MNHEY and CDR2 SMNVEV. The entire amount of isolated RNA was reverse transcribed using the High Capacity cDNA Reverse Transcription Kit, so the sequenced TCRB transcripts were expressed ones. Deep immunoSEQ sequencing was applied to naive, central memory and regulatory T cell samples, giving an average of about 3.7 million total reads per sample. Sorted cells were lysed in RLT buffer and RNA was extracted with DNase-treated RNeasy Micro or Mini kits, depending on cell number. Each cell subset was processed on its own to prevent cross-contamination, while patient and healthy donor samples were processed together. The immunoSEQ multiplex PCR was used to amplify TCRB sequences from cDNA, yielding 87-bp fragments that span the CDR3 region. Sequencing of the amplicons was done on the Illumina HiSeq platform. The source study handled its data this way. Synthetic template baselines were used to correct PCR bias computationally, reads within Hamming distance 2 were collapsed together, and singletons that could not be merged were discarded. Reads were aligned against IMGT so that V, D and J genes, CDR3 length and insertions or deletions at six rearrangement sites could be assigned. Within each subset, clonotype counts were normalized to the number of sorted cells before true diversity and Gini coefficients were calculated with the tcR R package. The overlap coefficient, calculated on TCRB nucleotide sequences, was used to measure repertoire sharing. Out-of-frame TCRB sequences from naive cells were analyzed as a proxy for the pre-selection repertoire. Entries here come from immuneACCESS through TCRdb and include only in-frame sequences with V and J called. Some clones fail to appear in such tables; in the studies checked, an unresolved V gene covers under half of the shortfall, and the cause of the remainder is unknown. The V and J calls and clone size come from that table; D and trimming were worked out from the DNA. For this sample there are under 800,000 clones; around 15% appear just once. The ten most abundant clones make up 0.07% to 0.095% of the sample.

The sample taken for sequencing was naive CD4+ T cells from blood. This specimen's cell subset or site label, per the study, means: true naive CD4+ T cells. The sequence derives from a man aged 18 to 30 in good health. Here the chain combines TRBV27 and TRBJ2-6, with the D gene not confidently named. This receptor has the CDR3 CASSSRALSGANVLTF. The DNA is TGTGCCAGCAGTTCTAGGGCCCTCTCTGGGGCCAACGTCCTGACTTTC.